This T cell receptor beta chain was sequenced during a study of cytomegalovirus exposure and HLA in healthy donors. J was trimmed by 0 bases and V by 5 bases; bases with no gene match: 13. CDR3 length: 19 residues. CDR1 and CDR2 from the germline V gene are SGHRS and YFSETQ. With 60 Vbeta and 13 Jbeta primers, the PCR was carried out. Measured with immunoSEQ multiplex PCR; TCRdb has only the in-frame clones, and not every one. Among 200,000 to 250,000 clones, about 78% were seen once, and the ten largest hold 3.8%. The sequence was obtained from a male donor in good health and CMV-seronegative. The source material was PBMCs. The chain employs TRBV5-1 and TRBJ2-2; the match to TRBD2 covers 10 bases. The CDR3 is CASRPRGDSGRSNTGELFF. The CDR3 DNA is TGCGCCAGCAGACCCCGGGGAGATAGCGGGAGGTCGAACACCGGGGAGCTGTTTTTT.